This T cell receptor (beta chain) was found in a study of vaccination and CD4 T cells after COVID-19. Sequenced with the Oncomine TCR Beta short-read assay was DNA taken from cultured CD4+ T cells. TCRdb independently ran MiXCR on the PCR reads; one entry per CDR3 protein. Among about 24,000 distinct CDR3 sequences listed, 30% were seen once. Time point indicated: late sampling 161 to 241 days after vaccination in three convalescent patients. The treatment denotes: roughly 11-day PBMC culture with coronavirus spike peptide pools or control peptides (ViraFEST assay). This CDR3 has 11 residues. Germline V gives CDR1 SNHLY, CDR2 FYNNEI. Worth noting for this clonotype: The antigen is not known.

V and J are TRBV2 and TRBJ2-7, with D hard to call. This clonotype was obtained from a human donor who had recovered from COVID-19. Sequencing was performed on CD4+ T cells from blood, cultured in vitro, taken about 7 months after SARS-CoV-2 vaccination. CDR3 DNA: TGTGCAGGCCGTAGCTCCTACGAGCAGTACTTC. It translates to CAGRSSYEQYF.